These T cell receptor beta chains were read from a single sample in a study of CD8+CD57+ T cells in acquired aplastic anemia. TCRdb called the reads again in MiXCR, with one record for every CDR3 protein. Seen here are more than 150,000 distinct CDR3 sequences, 45% to 60% observed once, and the top ten hold under 15%. The sample taken for sequencing was sorted CD4+, CD8+, or CD8+CD57+ T cells (not recorded which) from PBMCs. Receptor source: a human donor with aplastic anemia. Both conserved end residues are part of each CDR3. The D gene is left open where the match is weak. Clone size is not always given. Where it is, it says once, few, many or a class for expanded clones.

j_gene,v_gene,d_gene,abundance,CDR3aa,CDR3nt
TRBJ1-3,TRBV3-1,NA,NA,CASSLPGGNTIYF,TGTGCCAGCAGCCTACCTGGTGGAAACACCATATATTTT
TRBJ1-1,TRBV7-6,TRBD1,NA,CASSPGQGSTEAFF,TGTGCCAGCAGCCCTGGACAGGGGAGCACTGAAGCTTTCTTT
TRBJ2-3,TRBV11-2,NA,NA,CASSLGAVDTQYF,TGTGCCAGCAGCTTAGGGGCTGTAGATACGCAGTATTTT
TRBJ2-3,TRBV11-1,NA,NA,CASSLTGGGQDTQYF,TGTGCCAGCAGCTTAACTGGTGGCGGTCAAGATACGCAGTATTTT
TRBJ1-5,TRBV20-1,NA,NA,CSARVLDTVQPQHF,TGCAGTGCTAGAGTCCTGGACACGGTACAGCCCCAGCATTTT
TRBJ2-7,TRBV10-3,NA,NA,CAISARDYSYEQYF,TGTGCCATCAGTGCGCGTGACTACTCCTACGAGCAGTACTTC
TRBJ2-7,TRBV10-3,TRBD1,many,CAISWDRVNYEQYF,TGTGCCATCAGTTGGGACAGGGTGAATTACGAGCAGTACTTC
TRBJ2-1,TRBV20-1,NA,NA,CSARSDSINEQFF,TGCAGTGCTAGATCGGACAGTATCAATGAGCAGTTCTTC
TRBJ1-1,TRBV7-6,TRBD1,many,CASSRAGGTEAFF,TGTGCCAGCAGCCGCGCAGGGGGCACTGAAGCTTTCTTT
TRBJ1-5,TRBV7-2,NA,NA,CASSLDGGPYQPQHF,TGTGCCAGCAGCTTGGACGGCGGTCCATATCAGCCCCAGCATTTT
TRBJ1-4,TRBV20-1,TRBD1,many,CSARDRDRGPKLFF,TGCAGTGCTAGAGATCGCGACAGGGGGCCAAAACTGTTTTTT
TRBJ2-7,TRBV2,NA,few,CASSEWGEQYF,TGTGCCAGCAGTGAATGGGGCGAGCAGTACTTC
TRBJ2-5,TRBV20-1,NA,many,CSARKGGGGRQETQYF,TGCAGTGCTAGAAAGGGTGGGGGCGGCCGCCAAGAGACCCAGTACTTC
TRBJ2-1,TRBV18,TRBD2,once,CASSPLLSGGDNEQFF,TGTGCCAGCTCACCACTCCTAAGCGGGGGTGACAATGAGCAGTTCTTC
TRBJ1-1,TRBV2,NA,NA,CASSERTAIYTEAFF,TGTGCCAGCAGTGAACGGACAGCTATTTACACTGAAGCTTTCTTT